This T cell receptor (beta chain) was found in a study of cytomegalovirus exposure and HLA in healthy donors (dated by TCRdb to 2016 to 2017). At the level of the whole study: In an earlier analysis of roughly 500 of the donors, 276 Gb of sequence data and 95 million to 130 million unique TCR beta sequences from 150 million to 200 million T cells were reported. An early release that covered more than 550 HLA-typed donors contained approximately 300 gigabases of sequencing data and around 80 million unique TCR sequences. Of the 398 genotyped donors, over 65% fell in the genetic ancestry cluster associated with self-reported Caucasian donors. The study aimed to test whether signatures of past pathogen exposure could be identified by cataloging public T cell receptors. The T cell repertoires of several hundred subjects were profiled by immunosequencing and related to cytomegalovirus serostatus. A separate validation cohort of over 95 different subjects was used in addition to the 666-subject first cohort. High-throughput TCR immunosequencing, statistical association of individual TCRs with disease status, and machine learning were combined to predict cytomegalovirus infection status. To study patterns of TCR occurrence, a later analysis re-analyzed previously published TCR beta repertoires from just over 650 donors and added high-resolution HLA genotyping. The later analysis used no new phenotypic data to find candidate immune exposures, relying instead on TCR beta sequences and their occurrence across donors. To decide whether each TCR beta V gene segment behaved as functional or pseudogenic, an earlier analysis of some 600 of the donors relied on high-throughput TCR beta sequencing. Alongside the repertoire data, information on donor age, sex, ethnicity and CMV serostatus was compiled. A later genetic analysis took genome-wide SNP genotypes for about 55% of the roughly 670 donors and used that subset as a discovery cohort. All discovery cohort repertoires had been generated using a single sequencing platform. Both class I and class II loci were covered by HLA typing, at four-digit resolution. Typing coverage differed by locus: A, B, C, DRB1 and DQB1 were typed in about 629-640 donors, DQA1 in approximately 520, DPA1 in nearly 610, and DPB1 in 450 to 480. Because of strong linkage in the cohort, five DR-DQ haplotypes were treated as single units for association and clustering. Among 300 to 500 genotyped donors of the cohort, an average of around 250,000 unique TCR beta nucleotide sequences was sequenced per donor, of which about 18% were non-productive.

Overall study results and their limits: In a later analysis, several top co-occurrence clusters were reported to appear linked to parvovirus B19, influenza, CMV and Epstein-Barr virus. In an earlier analysis of some 540 of the donors, most TCR beta V segments appeared in productive rearrangements about 87% or about 30% of the time, broadly matching IMGT annotations. According to the authors, the approach could potentially be generalized to other disease states and immunological phenotypes. Linkage disequilibrium might explain the correlated functional status among segregating V segments, but an unknown experimental factor could not be excluded. Strong co-occurrence of HLA alleles, especially DR and DQ, made assigning TCR associations to individual alleles difficult. In vitro tests confirmed that a few of the cytomegalovirus-associated TCR beta chains recognize cytomegalovirus antigens. A cluster of highly shared sequence variants was judged likely to be a technical artifact of the sequencing pipeline. In a later analysis, HLA-associated TCR beta chains were found to be more clonally expanded and to have lower generation probabilities than equally common non-associated chains. CMV serostatus was the only immune exposure information available for the cohort. Roughly uniform sequencing depth across donors was assumed in presence/absence analyses, although this assumption may not hold. Seventeen rarely observed V segments, including chromosome 9 orphons, were excluded from the earlier analysis of several hundred of the donors because counts were too low. A further reported finding was that TCR beta sequences accurately predicted the HLA-A and HLA-B alleles for most subjects in the first cohort. In a later analysis, TCR association rates were found to vary across HLA loci, with the most associated TCRs seen for DRB1 alleles and the fewest for HLA-C alleles. HLA typing was unavailable for some donors at each locus, so association tests used only the typed subset. Cytomegalovirus status was reported to be diagnosed by the classifier with high specificity and sensitivity in both the original and validation cohorts. Some IMGT-functional V segments, including TRBV6-2 and TRBV6-3, could not be told apart with the 87-base-pair reads, so those segments were excluded. In a later analysis, around 17,000 TCR beta sequences were associated with specific HLA alleles at a false discovery rate of 0.05. A total of fewer than 200 TCR beta chains were listed by the study as associated with cytomegalovirus. The cohort was sequenced for TCR beta chains only, and without alpha or paired-chain data the features that could be detected were limited. While some public TCRs were present in many individuals, most TCR sequences turned up only very rarely across donors. V-gene and J-gene trimming of TCR beta chains was associated with a missense DCLRE1C variant in a later genetic analysis, and the association was replicated in an independent cohort. A later analysis found that most CMV-associated TCR beta chains appeared HLA-restricted, with HLA associations seemingly driven largely by CMV exposure. In a later genetic analysis, fewer N-insertions in productive TCRs were reported among donors in an Asian-associated ancestry cluster than the roughly 700-donor mean.

The cohort consisted of 666 healthy bone marrow donors. At the time of sampling, all cohort members were nominally healthy, though unrecorded immune exposures were likely present. The donor was CMV seronegative and was included in the group of about 400 seronegative cohort members. A peripheral blood sample was provided by each donor, and peripheral blood mononuclear cells were used for TCR beta sequencing. The Qiagen DNeasy Blood Extraction Kit was used to extract genomic DNA from the blood cell samples. The protocol used for the library was the immunoSEQ multiplex PCR assay. For the multiplex PCR, a mixture combining 60 forward primers for TCR Vbeta segments and 13 reverse primers for TCR Jbeta segments was used. The CDR3 region of rearranged TCR beta genes was amplified from genomic DNA with a multiplex PCR assay. The Illumina HiSeq System was used to sequence the amplified TCR beta libraries as 87-base-pair reads. Per the source publication's procedure: In a later analysis, about 80 million unique TCR beta chains were counted across the approximately 640 repertoires, and around 11 million of these chains were shared by at least two donors. A nearest-neighbor algorithm error-corrected the raw reads and collapsed the reads into unique sequences, merging closely related sequences to remove PCR and sequencing errors. CDR3 sequences were aligned to IMGT reference sequences to assign V, D and J gene segments. For a sequence to be retained, a match of at least six nucleotides was required to both a V gene segment and a J gene segment. Rearrangements were called productive when the CDR3 lacked stop codons and stayed in frame with V and J; all others were non-productive. CDR3 was defined according to IMGT convention as the region running from the second conserved V-encoded cysteine to the conserved J-encoded phenylalanine. The earlier analysis of 587 of the donors excluded any sequence lacking an unambiguous match to a single V gene segment. In an earlier analysis of more than 500 of the donors, a V segment was called functional when productive rearrangements were above 56.7%, and segregating when the standard deviation between donors exceeded 5%. A statistical classification framework was built to diagnose cytomegalovirus status from the catalog of TCR beta chain sequences. V and J gene assignment, in a later analysis, came from comparing TCR nucleotide sequences with IMGT/GENE-DB human TR gene sequences. A later analysis assigned CDR3 sequences and most-parsimonious VDJ recombination scenarios with the TCRdist pipeline. A later analysis defined each TCR beta chain by its CDR3 amino acid sequence plus V-gene family, and excluded reads lacking a unique V-gene family. As a way to deal with suspected cross-contamination and a sequencing artifact, a later analysis dropped approximately 570 nucleotide sequences that were highly shared and had low generation probability. A later analysis calculated a clonal expansion index for each public chain from normalized within-repertoire ranks of inferred template counts. In a later analysis, generation probabilities were computed using a VDJ recombination model fitted to out-of-frame rearrangements, and the results were checked against IGoR. In a later analysis, TCR-TCR, TCR-HLA and TCR-CMV co-occurrence was scored with hypergeometric tests, and a repertoire-size bias correction was applied to TCR pairs. To estimate false discovery rates, a later analysis permuted the HLA or CMV assignments 20 times. In a later analysis, co-occurring TCRs were grouped with DBSCAN, and TCRdist sequence similarity was added when clustering was performed within HLA-allele-positive subsets. Co-occurrence clustering excluded repertoires with fewer than 30,000 or more than 120,000 public chains, plus five with anomalous nucleotide sharing. TCRdb stores this immuneACCESS table with in-frame sequences only. Part of the clones is absent; in the studies checked, under half of the shortfall reflects unresolved V genes, and no reason is known for the rest. The V and J calls and clone size are taken from that table; D and trimming were inferred from the DNA. Counted in this sample were roughly 110,000 clones; about 72% of them appeared once. The top ten clones comprise 2% to 3% of the sample.

A remark on this clone: Its antigen remains unidentified. Base quality data are lacking; no much larger clone is found one base away.

V and J are truncated by 2 bases and 0 bases respectively, leaving an intervening sequence of 10 bases. The CDR3 sequence holds 15 residues, the cysteine and phenylalanine included. Of the read, only the CDR3 DNA is kept; its 45 bases are in frame from base 1. The germline V gene specifies MDHEN as CDR1 and SYDVKM as CDR2. Recombination connected TRBV28 to TRBJ1-1, with the D gene call left open. The source is a man aged 18 to 30 in good health and CMV-seronegative. Material: PBMCs. The CDR3 region reads CASSLSGQMNTEAFF. The base sequence is TGTGCCAGCAGTTTAAGTGGCCAAATGAACACTGAAGCTTTCTTT.